This T cell receptor (beta chain) comes out of a study of beta chain features in type 1 diabetes. The whole isolated RNA underwent reverse transcription, so sequencing captured expressed TCRB transcripts. TCRdb keeps only in-frame clones here, not all; method: immunoSEQ multiplex PCR. The sample has under 400,000 clones, around 13% seen once. The junction had 16 bases not matched to a gene; V was cut back by 5 bases and J by 7 bases. Germline CDR1 reads MDHEN; CDR2 reads SYDVKM. This CDR3 has 16 amino acids. Each of the sorted populations had a purity greater than 98%. This clone was picked up a small number of times.

The chain recombines TRBV28 with TRBJ2-7; 8 positions agree with TRBD2. The sample consisted of naive CD4+ T cells from blood. This TCR was sampled from a man younger than 35 in good health. Here the CDR3 reads CASSPRTSTKEGEQYF. The CDR3 DNA sequence: TGTGCCAGCAGTCCCCGGACTAGCACTAAGGAGGGGGAGCAGTACTTC.